This is a list of T cell receptor beta chains from one sample in a study of blood T cell repertoires in COVID-19. Profiled with immunoSEQ multiplex PCR; TCRdb holds only in-frame clones, not every one. Among approximately 470,000 clones, 87% were seen once, and the ten largest hold 0.65% to 0.9%. Sequencing was done on a sample of PBMCs or T cells enriched from blood (not recorded which). Receptors originate from a woman between 18 and 29 years old who had recovered from COVID-19. Both conserved end residues are part of each CDR3. A D gene is named only where the DNA matches it firmly. Clone size, where shown, is once, few, many, or a class for clones that have expanded.

clone size	J gene	D gene	V gene	CDR3 protein	CDR3 DNA
few	TRBJ1-2	.	TRBV10-3	CAIREGGLVYGYTF	TGTGCCATCAGAGAGGGGGGACTCGTCTATGGCTACACCTTC
.	TRBJ2-3	.	TRBV7-9	CASSLPRGGSTDTQYF	TGTGCCAGCAGCCTCCCTCGCGGTGGGTCCACAGATACGCAGTATTTT
.	TRBJ1-1	TRBD1	TRBV19	CASSIVGQGGTEAFF	TGTGCCAGTAGTATAGTAGGACAGGGTGGGACTGAAGCTTTCTTT
.	TRBJ2-5	.	TRBV7-2	CASSSRGSDSETQYF	TGTGCCAGCAGTTCCCGGGGATCTGATTCCGAGACCCAGTACTTC
.	TRBJ2-7	.	TRBV9	CASSVGLAYEQYF	TGTGCCAGCAGCGTGGGCTTGGCCTACGAGCAGTACTTC
.	TRBJ1-5	TRBD1	TRBV28	CASSSGQDGQPQHF	TGTGCCAGCAGTTCTGGACAGGATGGGCAGCCCCAGCATTTT
.	TRBJ1-3	.	TRBV7-2	CASSREAGSGNTIYF	TGTGCCAGCAGCCGCGAGGCGGGCTCTGGAAACACCATATATTTT
once	TRBJ2-1	TRBD1	TRBV13	CASSWGQGYNEQFF	TGTGCCAGCAGCTGGGGACAGGGTTACAATGAGCAGTTCTTC
.	TRBJ1-3	.	TRBV5-6	CASSAGGWRGNTIYF	TGTGCCAGCAGCGCTGGAGGGTGGAGAGGAAACACCATATATTTT
.	TRBJ1-5	TRBD1	TRBV28	CASSYRGWIQPQHF	TGTGCCAGCAGTTACAGGGGTTGGATTCAGCCCCAGCATTTT
.	TRBJ2-2	TRBD2	TRBV18	CASSQPGLANTGELFF	TGTGCCAGCTCACAGCCGGGACTAGCGAACACCGGGGAGCTGTTTTTT
.	TRBJ2-2	TRBD1	TRBV4-1	CASSRTQGANTGELFF	TGCGCCAGCAGCCGCACCCAGGGGGCGAACACCGGGGAGCTGTTTTTT
few	TRBJ1-3	.	TRBV9	CASSVLSQGPSGNTIYF	TGTGCCAGCAGCGTCCTGAGTCAGGGTCCTTCTGGAAACACCATATATTTT
.	TRBJ1-1	.	TRBV7-9	CASSLLNTEAFF	TGTGCCAGCAGCCTACTGAACACTGAAGCTTTCTTT
.	TRBJ1-6	.	TRBV19	CASSPRGGDNSPLHF	TGTGCCAGTAGTCCAAGAGGGGGTGATAATTCACCCCTCCACTTT
.	TRBJ1-1	.	TRBV10-3	CAITFDRSTEAFF	TGTGCCATCACGTTTGACCGGAGTACTGAAGCTTTCTTT
.	TRBJ1-2	.	TRBV3-1/TRBV3-2	CASSQQNYGYTF	TGTGCCAGCAGCCAACAGAACTATGGCTACACCTTC
few	TRBJ1-1	.	TRBV30	CAWSSGGYYTEAFF	TGTGCCTGGAGTTCCGGCGGGTACTACACTGAAGCTTTCTTT
once	TRBJ2-5	TRBD2	TRBV2	CASRVRLAGEETQYF	TGTGCCAGCAGGGTCAGACTAGCGGGGGAAGAGACCCAGTACTTC
.	TRBJ2-7	.	TRBV2	CASSHRDHEQYF	TGTGCCAGCAGCCACAGGGACCACGAGCAGTACTTC
.	TRBJ1-6	.	TRBV6-5	CASTGGSSPLHF	TGTGCCAGCACCGGGGGATCCTCACCCCTCCACTTT
.	TRBJ2-1	.	TRBV5-1	CASSSDGISYNEQFF	TGCGCCAGCAGCTCAGACGGGATCTCCTACAATGAGCAGTTCTTC
.	TRBJ2-1	.	TRBV18	CASSPRTGPNEQFF	TGTGCCAGCTCACCCAGGACTGGTCCCAATGAGCAGTTCTTC
.	TRBJ1-2	.	TRBV11-1	CASSPNAIYYGYTF	TGTGCCAGCAGCCCAAATGCGATCTACTATGGCTACACCTTC
.	TRBJ2-6	.	TRBV27	CASSFGGTGLSGANVLTF	TGTGCCAGCAGTTTTGGGGGGACGGGTCTCTCTGGGGCCAACGTCCTGACTTTC
.	TRBJ1-1	.	TRBV6-2/TRBV6-3	CASSYSGGDTEAFF	TGTGCCAGCAGTTACTCGGGGGGGGACACTGAAGCTTTCTTT
.	TRBJ1-6	.	TRBV12-3/TRBV12-4	CASSLEGGLPLHF	TGTGCCAGCAGTTTAGAAGGAGGGCTACCCCTCCACTTT
.	TRBJ2-5	TRBD2	TRBV13	CASSPSAGVGWKGSETQYF	TGTGCCAGCAGCCCCTCAGCGGGGGTGGGGTGGAAGGGATCAGAGACCCAGTACTTC
.	TRBJ2-3	.	TRBV24-1	CATSDSDADTQYF	TGTGCCACCAGTGATTCAGATGCAGATACGCAGTATTTT
.	TRBJ1-1	TRBD1	TRBV28	CASSPRQGKTEAFF	TGTGCCAGCAGCCCACGACAGGGTAAGACTGAAGCTTTCTTT
.	TRBJ2-1	.	TRBV2	CASRSRIVSYNEQFF	TGTGCCAGCCGTTCCAGGATAGTATCCTACAATGAGCAGTTCTTC
.	TRBJ2-1	.	TRBV11-3	CASSGGGLIEQFF	TGTGCCAGCAGCGGGGGGGGCTTGATTGAGCAGTTCTTC
once	TRBJ1-1	TRBD1	TRBV7-2	CASSLDRRPVYTEAFF	TGTGCCAGCAGCCTGGACAGGCGACCTGTTTACACTGAAGCTTTCTTT
.	TRBJ1-1	TRBD1	TRBV5-1	CASSAPGQGGAFF	TGCGCCAGCAGCGCGCCGGGACAGGGAGGAGCTTTCTTT
.	TRBJ1-1	.	TRBV5-6	CASSPSTSAEAFF	TGTGCCAGCAGCCCTAGCACTTCGGCTGAAGCTTTCTTT
.	TRBJ2-2	.	TRBV2	CASSEQVNTGELFF	TGTGCCAGCAGTGAACAGGTGAACACCGGGGAGCTGTTTTTT
.	TRBJ1-6	.	TRBV9	CASSVGGGDSPLHF	TGTGCCAGCAGCGTAGGTGGGGGGGATTCACCCCTCCACTTT
.	TRBJ2-7	TRBD1	TRBV18	CASSPGQGQREQYF	TGTGCCAGCTCACCGGGACAGGGCCAAAGGGAGCAGTACTTC
.	TRBJ2-5	.	TRBV3-1/TRBV3-2	CASSQDGGQKGQYF	TGTGCCAGCAGCCAAGATGGAGGACAGAAAGGCCAGTACTTC
.	TRBJ2-7	TRBD2	TRBV30	CAWSVRGGGFPSSYEQYF	TGTGCCTGGAGTGTACGGGGCGGGGGGTTCCCCAGCTCCTACGAGCAGTACTTC